One sample yielded the 27 T cell receptor beta chains listed below, sequenced in a study of blood T cell repertoires in COVID-19. Produced via immunoSEQ multiplex PCR; TCRdb's table is partial and in-frame only. The repertoire holds about 260,000 clones, 87% seen once, with more than 1.3% in the top ten. Input material: peripheral blood. Source of these receptors: a woman aged 40 to 49 who had recovered from COVID-19.

The chain combines TRBV30 with TRBJ2-7; the match to TRBD2 covers 10 bases. Trimming took 1 base from V and 5 from J; bases not matched to a gene: 8. Per the germline V gene, CDR1 is GTSNPN and CDR2 is SVGIG (reference sequence). The CDR3 loop spans 15 amino acids. DNA of the CDR3: TGTGCCTGGAGTGCAGGGACTAGCGTCGGAAACGAGCAGTACTTC. The encoded protein is CAWSAGTSVGNEQYF.

This rearrangement joins TRBV19 to TRBJ2-3; 15 bases align to TRBD2. Germline assignment: CDR1 LNHDA and CDR2 SQIVND (reference sequence). The CDR3 extends over 16 amino acids. V was pared by 4 bases and J by 6 bases, with 5 bases of the junction left unmatched. CDR3 loop: CASSRPGTSGGDTQYF. The DNA for the CDR3 is TGTGCCAGTAGTAGACCCGGGACTAGCGGGGGGGATACGCAGTATTTT.

The chain recombines TRBV7-2 with TRBJ2-3; weak D call: TRBD1 (5 bases). Looked up from germline, CDR1 is SGHTA and CDR2 is FQGNSA. This CDR3 is built from 15 residues. The V and J ends lost 5 bases and 2 bases respectively, with 14 bases between them. CDR3 residues: CASSPGATYTDTQYF. The CDR3 coding sequence is TGTGCCAGCAGCCCTGGGGCGACCTACACAGATACGCAGTATTTT.

With regard to this clone: At the DNA level, this CDR3 is encoded by other sequences in the same sample as well. The genes are TRBV5-1 and TRBJ2-5; TRBD1 matches at 7 bases. Trimming removed 2 bases from V and 3 bases from J; junction bases left unmatched: 4. In germline, CDR1 is SGHRS, CDR2 YFSETQ. The CDR3 sequence is 14 residues long. The CDR3: CASSLSGTEETQYF. CDR3 bases: TGCGCCAGCAGCTTATCCGGGACAGAAGAGACCCAGTACTTC.

The J gene is TRBJ1-1, the V gene TRBV29-1, with D perhaps TRBD1 (5 bases). V dropped 7 bases and J dropped 2 bases, with 17 bases sitting between them. The CDR3 sequence is 14 residues long. Germline CDR1 SQVTM, CDR2 ANQGSEA. The CDR3 DNA sequence: TGCAGCGCTCTGGCCGGGGGAGTTAACACTGAAGCTTTCTTT. Its translation is CSALAGGVNTEAFF.

This chain connects TRBV11-2 to TRBJ2-2, with a possible D match to TRBD1 (5 bases). The germline V gene encodes CDR1 SGHAT and CDR2 FQNNGV. This CDR3 comprises 15 residues. The ends were cut back, 3 bases at V and 3 bases at J, with 11 bases in the middle. The CDR3 DNA is TGTGCCAGCAGCTTGGCCAGGGCGTACACCGGGGAGCTGTTTTTT. Encoded protein: CASSLARAYTGELFF. The whole variable domain, filled in from reference TRBV11-2 and TRBJ2-2, reads EAGVAQSPRYKIIEKRQSVAFWCNPISGHATLYWYQQILGQGPKLLIQFQNNGVVDDSQLPKDRFSAERLKGVDSTLKIQPAKLEDSAVYLCASSLARAYTGELFFGEGSRLTVL.

This sequence joins TRBV19 and TRBJ1-2; no definite D call. V gave up 7 bases and J gave up 6 bases, with 9 bases separating them. This CDR3 is 11 amino acids long. The germline CDR1 and CDR2 sequences are LNHDA and SQIVND (reference sequence). CDR3 residues: CASTDWNGYTF. For the CDR3, the DNA is TGTGCCAGTACCGACTGGAATGGCTACACCTTC.

This clone was seen just once. V usage is TRBV30 and J usage is TRBJ2-2, with 7 bases lining up with TRBD1. Germline trimming cut 4 bases from V and 6 bases from J; bases unmatched to any gene: 2. This CDR3 is built from 12 residues. Germline CDR1 reads GTSNPN; CDR2 reads SVGIG (reference sequence). CDR3 residues: CAWTTGAGELFF. CDR3 nucleotide sequence: TGTGCCTGGACCACAGGGGCCGGGGAGCTGTTTTTT.

The chain couples TRBV7-6 to TRBJ2-1; 9 positions agree with TRBD1. Germline CDR1 reads SGHVS; CDR2 reads FNYEAQ. V lost 5 bases to trimming and J lost 7 bases; unmatched junction nucleotides: 9. CDR3 length: 15 residues. As DNA, the CDR3 is TGTGCCAGCAGCCCCGGGACAGGGAGATTAAATGAGCAGTTCTTC. Protein product: CASSPGTGRLNEQFF.

In its sample, this clone was seen a few times. The chain carries TRBV19 and TRBJ2-6; perhaps TRBD2 as D (7 bases). The V and J ends lost 7 bases and 0 bases respectively, with 22 bases between them. The germline V gene has CDR1 LNHDA and CDR2 SQIVND (reference sequence). The CDR3 totals 19 residues. In DNA, the CDR3 is TGTGCCAGTATTACCGCCGCCCTCGGGGGGCTCTCTGGGGCCAACGTCCTGACTTTC. Encoded protein: CASITAALGGLSGANVLTF.

This rearrangement joins TRBV7-6 to TRBJ2-2, with 8 bases identical to TRBD1. The CDR3 runs 17 residues. CDR1 and CDR2 (germline): SGHVS, FNYEAQ. V gave up 1 base and J gave up 6 bases; unmatched junction bases: 10. CDR3 residues: CASSLGFTGGSAGELFF. CDR3 nucleotide sequence: TGTGCCAGCAGCTTAGGATTTACAGGGGGAAGTGCCGGGGAGCTGTTTTTT. The full variable domain, in which reference TRBV7-6 and TRBJ2-2 provide the parts outside the CDR3, is GAGVSQSPRYKVTKRGQDVALRCDPISGHVSLYWYRQALGQGPEFLTYFNYEAQQDKSGLPNDRFSAERPEGSISTLTIQRTEQRDSAMYRCASSLGFTGGSAGELFFGEGSRLTVL.

This chain joins TRBV28 and TRBJ2-7; 7 nucleotides match TRBD1. The CDR3 is made up of 13 amino acids. Losses at the gene ends were 4 bases for V and 12 bases for J; bases not matched to a gene: 12. In germline, CDR1 is MDHEN, CDR2 SYDVKM. Here the CDR3 reads CASSSFDRDARYF. The CDR3, as DNA: TGTGCCAGCAGTTCCTTCGACAGGGATGCTCGGTACTTC.

The chain is built from TRBV5-4 and TRBJ1-1; weak D call: TRBD1 (5 bases). Germline CDR1 reads SGHNT; CDR2 reads YYREEE (reference sequence). The CDR3 sequence is 13 residues long. V shed 4 bases and J shed 10 bases, with 17 bases lying between them. Written as DNA, the CDR3 is TGTGCCAGCAGCCCCTTCCGTGACCAGGGAGCTTTCTTT. It encodes CASSPFRDQGAFF.

The chain carries TRBV5-1 and TRBJ2-6, with a possible D match to TRBD2 (6 bases). V was pared by 1 base and J by 0 bases, with 11 bases between. CDR3 length: 17 amino acids. CDR1 and CDR2 from the germline V gene are SGHRS and YFSETQ. The CDR3 spells CASSLRDLGSGANVLTF. The CDR3, as DNA: TGCGCCAGCAGCTTGCGGGACTTAGGCTCTGGGGCCAACGTCCTGACTTTC.

The chain combines TRBV10-3 with TRBJ2-7; possible D gene TRBD2, 6 bases. This CDR3 comprises 15 residues. V was shortened by 3 bases and J by 7 bases, with 19 bases between the two germline ends. CDR1 is ENHRY, CDR2 SYGVKD, per germline. This CDR3 reads CAISDSGTTEGEQYF. DNA for the CDR3: TGTGCCATCAGTGATTCCGGGACGACGGAGGGAGAGCAGTACTTC.

CDR3 nucleotides: TGTGCCAGCTCACAATCATCGACAGGGGAAGAGACCCAGTACTTC. Its protein product is CASSQSSTGEETQYF. This chain links TRBV18 with TRBJ2-5; 8 positions agree with TRBD1. Germline CDR1 is KGHSH and CDR2 is LQKENI. The trim removed 4 bases at V and 3 bases at J, leaving 7 bases unmatched. There are 15 residues in the CDR3.

This clone was seen more than once but under ten times. The V gene is TRBV5-1, the J gene TRBJ1-1; D uncertain. The CDR3 has 13 residues. V dropped 1 base and J dropped 4 bases, with 8 bases sitting between them. Germline V gene lookup returns CDR1 SGHRS and CDR2 YFSETQ. CDR3 sequence: CASSLNRGTEAFF. CDR3 in DNA: TGCGCCAGCAGCTTGAACCGGGGCACTGAAGCTTTCTTT.

This clone was seen only a few times. This chain connects TRBV4-1 to TRBJ2-7; a weak D match, TRBD2 (5 bases). The CDR3 loop spans 13 amino acids. V dropped 4 bases and J dropped 5 bases, with 12 bases sitting between them. Looked up from germline, CDR1 is MGHRA and CDR2 is YSYEKL. The CDR3 sequence is CASSPRSGNEQYF. CDR3 sequence (DNA): TGCGCCAGCAGCCCGCGCTCGGGGAACGAGCAGTACTTC.

This clone was counted only a few times. The V call is TRBV6-5, the J call TRBJ1-2, with D maybe TRBD1 (5 bases). This CDR3 spans 13 amino acids. Trimming pared 8 bases from V and 2 bases from J, leaving 12 bases between. Germline-derived CDR1 and CDR2 are MNHEY and SVGAGI. DNA for the CDR3: TGTGCCAGCGGGGCTTTCTTCAACTATGGCTACACCTTC. It is translated as CASGAFFNYGYTF.

The chain carries TRBV4-3 and TRBJ1-2; D uncertain. V was cut by 0 bases and J by 4 bases, with 12 bases left in between. This CDR3 contains 15 residues. Germline V gene sequence: CDR1 LGHNA, CDR2 YSLEER. CDR3 loop: CASSQDGGRTYGYTF. The CDR3, as DNA: TGCGCCAGCAGCCAAGATGGCGGTCGCACCTATGGCTACACCTTC.

This clone was picked up a small number of times. CDR3 loop: CASSQDQGKSDYGYTF. CDR3 sequence (DNA): TGTGCCAGCAGCCAAGATCAGGGGAAGTCTGACTATGGCTACACCTTC. The rearrangement joins TRBV4-2 to TRBJ1-2, with D maybe TRBD1 (6 bases). Per germline, CDR1 LGHNA and CDR2 YNFKEQ. V was clipped by 0 bases and J by 3 bases, with 14 bases between them. The CDR3 is 16 amino acids.

The CDR3 protein is CASSLATSGGRGLTGELFF. The CDR3 DNA reads as TGCGCCAGCAGCTTGGCAACTAGCGGGGGACGCGGACTCACCGGGGAGCTGTTTTTT. The chain carries TRBV5-1 and TRBJ2-2, with 11 bases aligning to TRBD2. The CDR3 contains 19 residues. J gave up 4 bases and V 0 bases, and 11 bases lay outside the gene matches. Germline V gene lookup returns CDR1 SGHRS and CDR2 YFSETQ.

This chain joins TRBV19 and TRBJ1-1, with no clear D. Germline lookup yields CDR1 LNHDA and CDR2 SQIVND (reference sequence). V was clipped by 3 bases and J by 2 bases, with 7 bases between them. The CDR3 has 13 amino acids. CDR3: CASSIQVNTEAFF. The CDR3 DNA follows: TGTGCCAGTAGTATCCAGGTCAACACTGAAGCTTTCTTT.

The V and J genes are TRBV5-4 and TRBJ2-3, with D maybe TRBD1 (5 bases). Germline assignment: CDR1 SGHNT and CDR2 YYREEE (reference sequence). V lost 1 base and J 0 bases, leaving 12 bases between the germline ends. CDR3 length equals 16 residues. This CDR3 reads CASSLMSRGSTDTQYF. CDR3 coding DNA: TGTGCCAGCAGCTTGATGAGTAGGGGCAGCACAGATACGCAGTATTTT.

In its sample, this clone was seen many times. The CDR3 here is CAISDSLVSVNTEAFF. CDR3 bases: TGTGCCATCAGTGACTCCCTGGTATCGGTGAACACTGAAGCTTTCTTT. The chain carries TRBV10-3 and TRBJ1-1; no definite D call. CDR1 and CDR2 (germline): ENHRY, SYGVKD. The V end was cut by 3 bases, the J end by 0 bases, with 14 bases between. The CDR3 consists of 16 residues.

The rearrangement joins TRBV9 to TRBJ2-1, with D tentatively TRBD2 (7 bases). The germline V and J ends were trimmed by 3 bases and 4 bases, with 11 bases remaining between them. Germline V gene data show CDR1 as SGDLS and CDR2 as YYNGEE. The length of the CDR3 is 14 residues. DNA of the CDR3: TGTGCCAGCAGCGCAAAGGGGGGGTACAATGAGCAGTTCTTC. This codes for CASSAKGGYNEQFF.

The V and J genes are TRBV24-1 and TRBJ2-3; 11 nucleotides line up with TRBD1. This CDR3 region has 17 residues. Per germline, CDR1 KGHDR and CDR2 SFDVKD. The trim removed 4 bases at V and 1 base at J, leaving 6 bases unmatched. CDR3 region: CATSDPGTGGGTDTQYF. The CDR3 coding sequence is TGTGCCACCAGTGACCCGGGGACAGGGGGGGGCACAGATACGCAGTATTTT.